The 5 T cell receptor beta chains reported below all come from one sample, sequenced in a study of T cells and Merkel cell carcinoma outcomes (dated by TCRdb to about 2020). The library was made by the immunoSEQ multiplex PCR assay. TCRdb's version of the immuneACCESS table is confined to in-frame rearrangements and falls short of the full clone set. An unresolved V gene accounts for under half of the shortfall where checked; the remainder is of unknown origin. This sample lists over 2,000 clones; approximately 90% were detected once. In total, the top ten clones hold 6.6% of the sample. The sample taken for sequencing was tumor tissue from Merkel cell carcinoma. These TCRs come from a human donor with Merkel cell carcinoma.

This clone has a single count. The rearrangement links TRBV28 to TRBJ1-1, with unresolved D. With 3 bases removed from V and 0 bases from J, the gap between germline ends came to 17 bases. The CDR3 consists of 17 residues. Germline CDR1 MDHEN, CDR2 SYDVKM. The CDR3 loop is CASSFFSPGFMNTEAFF. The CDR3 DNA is TGTGCCAGCAGTTTTTTTTCGCCCGGATTTATGAACACTGAAGCTTTCTTT.

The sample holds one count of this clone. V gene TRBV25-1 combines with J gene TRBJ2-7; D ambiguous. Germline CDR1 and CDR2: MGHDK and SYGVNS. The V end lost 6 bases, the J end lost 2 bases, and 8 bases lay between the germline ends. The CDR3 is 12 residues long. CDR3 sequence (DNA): TGTGCCAGCAGGACAACTCCCTACGAGCAGTACTTC. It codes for CASRTTPYEQYF.

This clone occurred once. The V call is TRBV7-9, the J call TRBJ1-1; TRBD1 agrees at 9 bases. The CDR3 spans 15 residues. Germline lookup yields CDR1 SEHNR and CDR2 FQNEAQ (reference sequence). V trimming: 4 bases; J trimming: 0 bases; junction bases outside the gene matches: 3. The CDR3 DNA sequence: TGTGCCAGCAGCTCCCACAGGGGGCTGAACACTGAAGCTTTCTTT. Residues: CASSSHRGLNTEAFF. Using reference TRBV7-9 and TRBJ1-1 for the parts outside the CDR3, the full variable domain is DTGVSQNPRHKITKRGQNVTFRCDPISEHNRLYWYRQTLGQGPEFLTYFQNEAQLEKSRLLSDRFSAERPKGSFSTLEIQRTEQGDSAMYLCASSSHRGLNTEAFFGQGTRLTVV.

The CDR3 nucleotides are TGCGCCAGCAGCGCGGACGGTCTTAGCAATCAGCCCCAGCATTTT. It yields the protein CASSADGLSNQPQHF. The J gene is TRBJ1-5, the V gene TRBV5-1; D is undetermined. The germline V gene has CDR1 SGHRS and CDR2 YFSETQ. Trimming cost V 4 bases and J 0 bases, with 11 bases left between them. CDR3 length: 15 residues.

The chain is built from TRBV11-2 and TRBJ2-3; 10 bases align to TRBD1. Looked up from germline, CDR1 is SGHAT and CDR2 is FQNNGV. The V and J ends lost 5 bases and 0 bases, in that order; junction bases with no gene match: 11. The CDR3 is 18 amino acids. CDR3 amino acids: CASSIRDRGISSTDTQYF. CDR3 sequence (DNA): TGTGCCAGCAGCATCCGGGACAGGGGAATTTCTAGCACAGATACGCAGTATTTT.